A selection of T cell receptor beta chains follows, all from one sample in a study of T cell responses to AZD1222 COVID-19 vaccine. Assay used: immunoSEQ multiplex PCR; TCRdb lists only in-frame clones, some missing. The data contain 130,000 to 150,000 clones, roughly four fifths of them singletons. This specimen consisted of peripheral blood, obtained on day 0 of MenACWY control vaccination. The receptors were gathered from an adult in good health. Both conserved end residues are part of each CDR3. The D gene is left open where the match is weak. Clone size is given for some rows only: seen once, a few or many times, or a class if the clone is expanded.

v_call: TRBV7-2; d_call: TRBD1; clone_size: -; j_call: TRBJ1-1; cdr3_nt: TGTGCCAGCAGCCGGACCGGGACAGCTAACAGGAACACTGAAGCTTTCTTT; cdr3_aa: CASSRTGTANRNTEAFF
v_call: TRBV10-3; d_call: TRBD2; clone_size: once; j_call: TRBJ2-3; cdr3_nt: TGTGCCACCAGCGGGGGGGGGACAGATACGCAGTATTTT; cdr3_aa: CATSGGGTDTQYF
v_call: TRBV9; d_call: TRBD1; clone_size: -; j_call: TRBJ1-2; cdr3_nt: TGTGCCAGCAGCGTAGGCCTCCGGGACAGCGGAAACTATGGCTACACCTTC; cdr3_aa: CASSVGLRDSGNYGYTF
v_call: TRBV7-3; d_call: TRBD1; clone_size: -; j_call: TRBJ1-1; cdr3_nt: TGTGCCAGCAGCAAGGGACAGGGAACGAGGTACACTGAAGCTTTCTTT; cdr3_aa: CASSKGQGTRYTEAFF
v_call: TRBV9; d_call: TRBD1; clone_size: -; j_call: TRBJ1-2; cdr3_nt: TGTGCCAGCAGCGTAGCGAGGGGGCAGAACTATGGCTACACCTTC; cdr3_aa: CASSVARGQNYGYTF
v_call: TRBV28; d_call: -; clone_size: -; j_call: TRBJ1-4; cdr3_nt: TGTGCCAGCAGAGAGATTAATGAAAAACTGTTTTTT; cdr3_aa: CASREINEKLFF
v_call: TRBV19; d_call: TRBD1; clone_size: -; j_call: TRBJ1-6; cdr3_nt: TGTGCCAGTAGTCCAAGGGGACAGGGTAATTCACCCCTCCACTTT; cdr3_aa: CASSPRGQGNSPLHF
v_call: TRBV24-1; d_call: -; clone_size: -; j_call: TRBJ1-5; cdr3_nt: TGTGCCACCAGTGGCTCACAGCCCCAGCATTTT; cdr3_aa: CATSGSQPQHF
v_call: TRBV7-9; d_call: TRBD1; clone_size: -; j_call: TRBJ2-3; cdr3_nt: TGTGCCAGCAGCCGGGGACAGGGTAGGGATACGCAGTATTTT; cdr3_aa: CASSRGQGRDTQYF
v_call: TRBV29-1; d_call: -; clone_size: -; j_call: TRBJ2-7; cdr3_nt: TGCAGCGTTTCGCCCAGGGGTACCTACGAGCAGTACTTC; cdr3_aa: CSVSPRGTYEQYF
v_call: TRBV24-1; d_call: -; clone_size: once; j_call: TRBJ2-1; cdr3_nt: TGTGCCACCAGTGATTTCAGCCAGGGTTTGTTCTTC; cdr3_aa: CATSDFSQGLFF
v_call: TRBV7-2; d_call: -; clone_size: -; j_call: TRBJ1-1; cdr3_nt: TGTGCCAGCAGCTTACCCCGCAGGTACACTGAAGCTTTCTTT; cdr3_aa: CASSLPRRYTEAFF
v_call: TRBV7-2; d_call: TRBD2; clone_size: few; j_call: TRBJ2-3; cdr3_nt: TGTGCCAGCAGCCCAAGAGGACTAGCGGGCGTTAGCACAGATACGCAGTATTTT; cdr3_aa: CASSPRGLAGVSTDTQYF
v_call: TRBV9; d_call: -; clone_size: -; j_call: TRBJ2-6; cdr3_nt: TGTGCCAGCAGCGTTTCGGGGGACGGGGCCAACGTCCTGACTTTC; cdr3_aa: CASSVSGDGANVLTF
v_call: TRBV30; d_call: -; clone_size: -; j_call: TRBJ2-1; cdr3_nt: TGTGCCTGGAGTGTAGGAGGCAGCTCCTACAATGAGCAGTTCTTC; cdr3_aa: CAWSVGGSSYNEQFF
v_call: TRBV4-1; d_call: TRBD1; clone_size: -; j_call: TRBJ1-1; cdr3_nt: TGCGCCAGCAGCCAAGGTTCAGGGGGCTTAACTGAAGCTTTCTTT; cdr3_aa: CASSQGSGGLTEAFF
v_call: TRBV6-1; d_call: -; clone_size: -; j_call: TRBJ1-2; cdr3_nt: TGTGCCAGCAGTGAAGGACCACGGAGGGGCTACACCTTC; cdr3_aa: CASSEGPRRGYTF
v_call: TRBV21-1; d_call: -; clone_size: -; j_call: TRBJ1-6; cdr3_nt: TGTGCCAGCAGCCTAAGGGCAGGTAATTCACCCCTCCACTTT; cdr3_aa: CASSLRAGNSPLHF
v_call: TRBV7-9; d_call: -; clone_size: -; j_call: TRBJ1-3; cdr3_nt: TGTGCCAGCAGCTTAGCCCGCGAGGGAAACACCATATATTTT; cdr3_aa: CASSLAREGNTIYF
v_call: TRBV9; d_call: -; clone_size: -; j_call: TRBJ1-3; cdr3_nt: TGTGCCAGCAGCGCCCACGCAGGGGCCTCTGGAAACACCATATATTTT; cdr3_aa: CASSAHAGASGNTIYF
v_call: TRBV4-2; d_call: -; clone_size: -; j_call: TRBJ2-3; cdr3_nt: TGTGCCAGCAGTGGGATGTCCAGCTCTAGCACAGATACGCAGTATTTT; cdr3_aa: CASSGMSSSSTDTQYF
v_call: TRBV19; d_call: -; clone_size: -; j_call: TRBJ1-5; cdr3_nt: TGTGCCAGTTCCTTTGGGGGGTTCCGGCCCCAGCATTTT; cdr3_aa: CASSFGGFRPQHF
v_call: TRBV3-1/TRBV3-2; d_call: -; clone_size: once; j_call: TRBJ2-1; cdr3_nt: TGTGCCAGCAGCTCGTTGGCGGAGCAGTTCTTC; cdr3_aa: CASSSLAEQFF
v_call: TRBV5-1; d_call: -; clone_size: -; j_call: TRBJ1-1; cdr3_nt: TGCGCCAGCAGCTTGGTACACGAAGACTCGAACACTGAAGCTTTCTTT; cdr3_aa: CASSLVHEDSNTEAFF
v_call: TRBV9; d_call: -; clone_size: -; j_call: TRBJ1-2; cdr3_nt: TGTGCCAGCACCACCCCCGGACGGAACTATGGCTACACCTTC; cdr3_aa: CASTTPGRNYGYTF
v_call: TRBV9; d_call: TRBD2; clone_size: -; j_call: TRBJ2-3; cdr3_nt: TGTGCCAGCAGCGTAGAACTAGCGGGGGGCACAGATACGCAGTATTTT; cdr3_aa: CASSVELAGGTDTQYF
v_call: TRBV12-2; d_call: -; clone_size: -; j_call: TRBJ1-5; cdr3_nt: TGTGCAAGTCGCCTCCACCCGGCCAACAGCCCCGACAGATCACAGCCCCAGCATTTT; cdr3_aa: CASRLHPANSPDRSQPQHF